What follows are 29 T cell receptor beta chains derived from one specimen sequenced in a study of T cells after yellow fever vaccination. Using its own MiXCR run on the 5' RACE reads, TCRdb lists one record per CDR3 protein. Among some 400,000 distinct CDR3 sequences listed, roughly a sixth were seen once. Sequencing was performed on PBMCs, taken before the yellow fever booster vaccination. Every receptor here comes from a man aged 18 to 35 who received the YFV17D yellow fever vaccine.

The table lists this clonotype with a few counts. The chain uses TRBV4-1 and TRBJ1-2; 7 bases map to TRBD1. The CDR3 is made up of 16 amino acids. Germline assignment: CDR1 MGHRA and CDR2 YSYEKL. V lost 2 bases, J lost 3 bases, and 9 bases stayed unmatched. The CDR3: CASSQRTGASDYGYTF. The CDR3 DNA reads TGCGCCAGCAGCCAAAGGACAGGAGCCTCAGACTATGGCTACACCTTC.

In this sample, this clonotype turned up a few times. The chain uses TRBV5-1 and TRBJ1-4; tentatively, D is TRBD1 (6 bases). The CDR3 sequence is 15 residues long. CDR1 SGHRS and CDR2 YFSETQ come from the germline V gene. The ends were cut back, 0 bases at V and 6 bases at J, with 12 bases in the middle. CDR3 loop: CASSLGTGMDEKLFF. The CDR3 bases are TGCGCCAGCAGCTTGGGTACAGGGATGGATGAAAAACTGTTTTTT.

This clonotype was seen repeatedly, ten times or more. The CDR3 DNA reads TGCAGTGCTAGAGTTCCGAACACCGGGGAGCTGTTTTTT. Residues: CSARVPNTGELFF. The gene calls are TRBV20-1 and TRBJ2-2; unclear D gene. Trimming took off 1 base at V and 0 bases at J, with 3 bases between the two ends. There are 13 residues in the CDR3. Germline CDR1 DFQATT, CDR2 SNEGSKA (reference sequence).

The chain combines TRBV7-3 with TRBJ2-1; D gene uncertain. The CDR3 length is 14 residues. The germline V and J ends were trimmed by 6 bases and 4 bases, with 13 bases remaining between them. Germline V gene data show CDR1 as SGHTA and CDR2 as FQGTGA. The CDR3 nucleotides read TGTGCCAGCAGTACCAACTCGCCTTACAATGAGCAGTTCTTC. This gives the protein CASSTNSPYNEQFF.

This clonotype was observed a few times. The J gene is TRBJ1-5, the V gene TRBV6-5, with TRBD1 matching over 10 bases. Per the germline V gene, CDR1 is MNHEY and CDR2 is SVGAGI. The CDR3 sequence is 15 residues long. The junction had 7 bases not matched to a gene; V was cut back by 5 bases and J by 6 bases. The CDR3 DNA is TGTGCCAGCAGTCCCGACAGGGGGCTAGGTCAGCCCCAGCATTTT. Its translation is CASSPDRGLGQPQHF.

This clonotype has a handful of counts. The J gene is TRBJ2-3, the V gene TRBV27, with TRBD1 identical over 10 bases. J lost 3 bases, V lost 4 bases, and 4 bases had no gene match. CDR1 MNHEY and CDR2 SMNVEV come from the germline V gene (reference sequence). The CDR3 loop spans 15 amino acids. CDR3 sequence: CASSSRTGGTDTQYF. CDR3 DNA: TGTGCCAGCAGTTCCAGGACAGGGGGGACAGATACGCAGTATTTT.

This clonotype occurred many times. This chain connects TRBV5-1 to TRBJ2-1; TRBD2 agrees at 11 bases. V was clipped by 3 bases and J by 7 bases; unmatched bases: 6. In germline, CDR1 is SGHRS, CDR2 YFSETQ. The CDR3 consists of 15 residues. As DNA, the CDR3 is TGCGCCAGCAGCTCGGGACTAGCGGTTGGGAATGAGCAGTTCTTC. Translated: CASSSGLAVGNEQFF.

Points on this clonotype: A junction boundary mismatches the germline segment, possibly from a read error. The CDR3 DNA is TGTGCTAGCAGCTTTTTCCTTGGAGGGGGCGAGACCGGGGAGCTGTTTTTT. Its protein product is CASSFFLGGGETGELFF. V and J are TRBV7-7 and TRBJ2-2; tentatively, D is TRBD1 (7 bases). The V gene's germline CDR1 is SSHAT and CDR2 FNYEAQ (reference sequence). The CDR3 consists of 17 residues.

This clonotype was counted a few times. The chain combines TRBV27 with TRBJ1-1; TRBD1 matches 7 bases. CDR1 is MNHEY, CDR2 SMNVEV, per germline (reference sequence). The junction had 5 bases not matched to a gene; V was cut back by 6 bases and J by 1 base. This CDR3 has 14 amino acids. CDR3 coding DNA: TGTGCCAGCAGGACAGGGACTTGGAACACTGAAGCTTTCTTT. Translated, it gives CASRTGTWNTEAFF.

The gene calls are TRBV20-1 and TRBJ2-3; 8 nucleotides align to TRBD2. Trimming cost V 8 bases and J 3 bases; bases outside gene matches: 7. Germline values: CDR1 DFQATT, CDR2 SNEGSKA (reference sequence). The CDR3 contains 13 residues. The CDR3 loop reads CSSGQRGTDTQYF. The CDR3 DNA is TGCAGTTCCGGGCAGCGGGGGACAGATACGCAGTATTTT.

The V gene is TRBV4-1, the J gene TRBJ2-3; D not certain. Per germline, CDR1 MGHRA and CDR2 YSYEKL. V lost 0 bases and J lost 1, with 11 bases in between. The CDR3 is made up of 16 amino acids. Here the CDR3 DNA reads TGCGCCAGCAGCCAAGATAGGGAACAGCGCACAGATACGCAGTATTTT. This gives the protein CASSQDREQRTDTQYF.

V and J are TRBV29-1 and TRBJ1-2; TRBD1 matches 7 bases. The CDR3 runs 13 residues. V dropped 0 bases and J dropped 4; count of bases not matched to a gene: 2. Germline V gene lookup returns CDR1 SQVTM and CDR2 ANQGSEA. The DNA of the CDR3 is TGCAGCGTTGAAGAATGGGACAGCTATGGCTACACCTTC. Translation gives CSVEEWDSYGYTF.

A few counts support this clonotype. This chain links TRBV23-1 with TRBJ2-7; TRBD1 might be the D (6 bases). TRBV23-1 is assigned to the ORF class and has an uncertain function. The CDR3 covers 14 residues. The V gene lost 0 bases and the J gene lost 4 bases, with 10 bases spanning the gap. CDR3 loop: CASSQSTGVYEQYV. The CDR3 DNA is TGCGCCAGCAGTCAATCGACAGGTGTTTACGAGCAGTACGTC.

The chain combines TRBV11-2 with TRBJ2-3, with unresolved D. This CDR3 is built from 12 residues. Trimming took off 7 bases at V and 2 bases at J, with 7 bases between the two ends. CDR1 and CDR2 from the germline V gene are SGHAT and FQNNGV. CDR3 amino acids: CASTLYTDTQYF. The CDR3 DNA reads as TGTGCCAGCACCCTTTACACAGATACGCAGTATTTT.

The rearrangement uses TRBV5-1 and TRBJ2-7; a possible D gene is TRBD2 (6 bases). The CDR3 extends over 14 amino acids. The germline V gene has CDR1 SGHRS and CDR2 YFSETQ. V lost 2 bases to trimming and J lost 4 bases, with 13 bases between them. CDR3 DNA sequence: TGCGCCAGCAGCTTCGGGGGAGATTCTTACGAGCAGTACGTC. It yields the protein CASSFGGDSYEQYV.

V usage is TRBV6-5 and J usage is TRBJ2-3; D perhaps matches TRBD2 (5 bases). CDR3 size: 17 residues. Trimming left V 0 bases short and J 1 base short, with 14 bases between. The germline V gene has CDR1 MNHEY and CDR2 SVGAGI. This CDR3 is CASSYSGGAGGTDTQYF. In nucleotides, the CDR3 is TGTGCCAGCAGTTACTCAGGTGGAGCCGGGGGCACAGATACGCAGTATTTT.

This clonotype was seen a few times. The chain recombines TRBV7-2 with TRBJ2-1; 7 bases map to TRBD1. Germline assignment: CDR1 SGHTA and CDR2 FQGNSA. The CDR3 length is 13 residues. V lost 5 bases and J lost 5; bases outside the gene matches: 3. This chain's CDR3 is CASSRGQHNEQFF. The CDR3 DNA reads as TGTGCCAGCAGCAGGGGACAGCACAATGAGCAGTTCTTC.

This clonotype has at least ten counts. V gene TRBV24-1 combines with J gene TRBJ2-3; D is unresolved. Trimming took off 4 bases at V and 6 bases at J, with 4 bases between the two ends. From germline, CDR1 is KGHDR and CDR2 SFDVKD. The CDR3 runs 11 residues. The CDR3 DNA reads TGTGCCACCAGTGAACGGGATACGCAGTATTTT. Amino acid sequence: CATSERDTQYF.

CDR3 bases: TGTGCCAGCAGCTTAAGGCAGCGGGGGACAAGCACAGATACGCAGTATTTT. It yields the protein CASSLRQRGTSTDTQYF. V and J are TRBV7-6 and TRBJ2-3, with TRBD2 matching 8 bases. The germline gives CDR1 SGHVS, CDR2 FNYEAQ. V lost 2 bases to trimming and J lost 0 bases; unmatched junction nucleotides: 7. The CDR3 totals 17 residues.

The V call is TRBV20-1, the J call TRBJ2-1, with D possibly being TRBD2 (7 bases). CDR1 is DFQATT and CDR2 is SNEGSKA in the germline V gene (reference sequence). The CDR3 is 13 residues long. V was shortened by 4 bases and J by 4 bases, with 11 bases between the two germline ends. CDR3 residues: CSAKGGAYNEQFF. CDR3 DNA sequence: TGCAGTGCTAAGGGGGGGGCGTACAATGAGCAGTTCTTC.

This clonotype was observed a handful of times. V gene TRBV7-6 combines with J gene TRBJ2-1, with 9 bases identical to TRBD2. Trimming took 2 bases from V and 0 from J; bases not matched to a gene: 8. This CDR3 contains 18 residues. Germline lookup yields CDR1 SGHVS and CDR2 FNYEAQ. The CDR3 sequence: CASSLFPSGASSYNEQFF. The CDR3 region has the DNA TGTGCCAGCAGCTTATTCCCTAGCGGGGCAAGCTCCTACAATGAGCAGTTCTTC.

V gene TRBV6-2 or TRBV6-3 combines with J gene TRBJ2-5; 9 nucleotides agree with TRBD2. With 3 bases clipped from V and 1 base from J, the junction kept 9 bases outside the gene matches. CDR1 is MNHEY and CDR2 is SVGEGT in the germline V gene. The CDR3 is 17 amino acids. CDR3 bases: TGTGCCAGCAGTTATGGCGGGGGGGCTACTACCCAAGAGACCCAGTACTTC. It codes for CASSYGGGATTQETQYF.

The chain is built from TRBV4-2 and TRBJ2-3; 13 nucleotides match TRBD2. With V trimmed by 3 bases and J by 3 bases, 6 bases remained unmatched. The CDR3 runs to 17 residues. Germline V gene data show CDR1 as LGHNA and CDR2 as YNFKEQ. The CDR3 DNA reads as TGTGCCAGCAGCCAGGCAACTAGCGGGGGGGGGACAGATACGCAGTATTTT. This encodes CASSQATSGGGTDTQYF.

This clonotype was observed a few times. This chain joins TRBV28 and TRBJ1-2, with TRBD1 matching 8 bases. The junction had 21 bases not matched to a gene; V was cut back by 7 bases and J by 5 bases. Germline V gives CDR1 MDHEN, CDR2 SYDVKM. The CDR3 spans 18 residues. CDR3 residues: CASIRYLTGDLPQYGYTF. Here the CDR3 DNA reads TGTGCCAGCATTAGATATCTGACAGGGGACCTGCCCCAATATGGCTACACCTTC.

The rearrangement joins TRBV27 to TRBJ1-6; D not resolved. The V end was cut by 3 bases, the J end by 8 bases, with 14 bases between. Germline V CDR1 and CDR2: MNHEY, SMNVEV (reference sequence). This CDR3 region has 15 residues. The CDR3 sequence: CASSFLPVEYSPLHF. For the CDR3, the DNA is TGTGCCAGCAGTTTCCTCCCAGTGGAGTATTCACCCCTCCACTTT.

In its sample, this clonotype was seen a few times. The rearrangement links TRBV6-2 or TRBV6-3 to TRBJ1-2, with no clear D. Germline CDR1 and CDR2: MNHEY and SVGEGT. Trimming pared 6 bases from V and 5 bases from J, leaving 13 bases between. The CDR3 has 13 residues. The CDR3 loop is CASSPVGPYGYTF. DNA of the CDR3: TGTGCCAGCAGCCCTGTTGGTCCTTATGGCTACACCTTC.

The V call is TRBV7-9, the J call TRBJ2-4; the D gene is possibly TRBD1 (6 bases). Germline CDR1 SEHNR, CDR2 FQNEAQ (reference sequence). The V gene lost 5 bases and the J gene lost 8 bases, with 16 bases spanning the gap. The CDR3 loop spans 14 amino acids. In DNA, the CDR3 is TGTGCCAGCAGCCCTTGGCAGGGGAGAGACATTCAGTACTTC. Its translation is CASSPWQGRDIQYF.

This clonotype was seen a handful of times. The chain combines TRBV6-5 with TRBJ2-7; D possibly corresponds to TRBD1 (6 bases). Germline V gene lookup returns CDR1 MNHEY and CDR2 SVGAGI. Trimming pared 7 bases from V and 5 bases from J, leaving 15 bases between. This CDR3 comprises 13 residues. The CDR3 coding sequence is TGTGCCAGCAATAAGCAGGGGAGACACGAGCAGTACTTC. It translates to CASNKQGRHEQYF.

This clonotype was counted between two and nine times. V usage is TRBV4-1 and J usage is TRBJ2-2; a possible D gene is TRBD2 (6 bases). Germline CDR1 reads MGHRA; CDR2 reads YSYEKL. CDR3 length: 15 residues. V shed 2 bases and J shed 1 base, with 8 bases lying between them. CDR3 nucleotides: TGCGCCAGCAGCCAACTGGGAGGGAACACCGGGGAGCTGTTTTTT. This sequence encodes CASSQLGGNTGELFF.